Below, 21 T cell receptor beta chains from the same sample are listed, as sequenced in a study of cytomegalovirus exposure and HLA in healthy donors. It was with 60 Vbeta and 13 Jbeta primers that the PCR ran. Produced via immunoSEQ multiplex PCR; TCRdb's table is partial and in-frame only. The table lists some 150,000 clones, 80% to 90% of them singletons. Input material: PBMCs. These receptors were collected from a woman between 25 and 40 years old in good health and CMV-seronegative.

The chain links TRBV2 to TRBJ2-7, with TRBD2 identical over 8 bases. V lost 7 bases, J lost 3 bases, and 5 bases stayed unmatched. CDR1 is SNHLY and CDR2 is FYNNEI in the germline V gene. This CDR3 has 13 amino acids. Written as DNA, the CDR3 is TGTGCCAGCACCGGGGGGGTTAGCTACGAGCAGTACTTC. Translation: CASTGGVSYEQYF.

J is TRBJ1-5 and V is TRBV27; unclear D gene. Germline values: CDR1 MNHEY, CDR2 SMNVEV (reference sequence). CDR3 length: 13 amino acids. V was pared by 2 bases and J by 6 bases, with 8 bases between. CDR3 sequence (DNA): TGTGCCAGCAGTTTAGAGTACAGTCAGCCCCAGCATTTT. The encoded protein is CASSLEYSQPQHF.

In its sample, this clone was seen once. V is TRBV30 and J is TRBJ2-1, with 8 positions matching TRBD2. V lost 4 bases, J lost 5 bases, and 7 bases stayed unmatched. CDR1 is GTSNPN and CDR2 is SVGIG in the germline V gene (reference sequence). This CDR3 comprises 14 residues. DNA of the CDR3: TGTGCCTGGAATACGGGAGGGCCTCACAATGAGCAGTTCTTC. This encodes CAWNTGGPHNEQFF.

V is TRBV9 and J is TRBJ2-1; a possible D gene is TRBD1 (5 bases). The germline CDR1 and CDR2 sequences are SGDLS and YYNGEE. The CDR3 is 13 residues long. The germline V and J ends were trimmed by 4 bases and 8 bases, with 13 bases remaining between them. This CDR3 is CASSKQGFDEQFF. In DNA, the CDR3 is TGTGCCAGCAGCAAGCAGGGCTTTGATGAGCAGTTCTTC.

The chain recombines TRBV28 with TRBJ1-2; 10 bases map to TRBD1. Looked up from germline, CDR1 is MDHEN and CDR2 is SYDVKM. V trimming: 11 bases; J trimming: 6 bases; junction bases outside the gene matches: 12. The CDR3 totals 14 residues. CDR3 protein: CASQAGTGVHGYTF. As DNA, the CDR3 is TGTGCCTCCCAAGCCGGGACAGGGGTCCATGGCTACACCTTC.

The chain combines TRBV5-1 with TRBJ1-1; TRBD1 aligns across 8 bases. V gave up 2 bases and J gave up 1 base; unmatched junction bases: 4. The length of the CDR3 is 15 residues. Germline CDR1 reads SGHRS; CDR2 reads YFSETQ. This chain's CDR3 is CASSFQTGENTEAFF. DNA for the CDR3: TGCGCCAGCAGCTTCCAGACAGGGGAGAACACTGAAGCTTTCTTT.

The rearrangement joins TRBV30 to TRBJ1-2; D is perhaps TRBD1 (6 bases). This CDR3 is 14 amino acids long. Deletions cut 3 bases from V and 7 bases from J, with 18 bases between. Germline CDR1 is GTSNPN and CDR2 is SVGIG (reference sequence). The CDR3 loop is CAWSHWTEGSGYTF. The DNA for the CDR3 is TGTGCCTGGAGCCACTGGACAGAGGGGTCTGGCTACACCTTC.

A single count supports this clone. The chain couples TRBV28 to TRBJ1-2; D is ambiguous. The CDR3 extends over 13 amino acids. The germline V and J ends were trimmed by 6 bases and 3 bases, with 11 bases remaining between them. Germline CDR1 and CDR2: MDHEN and SYDVKM. The CDR3 is CASSTPGYYGYTF. CDR3 coding DNA: TGTGCCAGCAGCACCCCAGGCTACTATGGCTACACCTTC.

V gene TRBV14 combines with J gene TRBJ2-1; 8 nucleotides match TRBD1. Germline V gene sequence: CDR1 SGHDN, CDR2 FVKESK. This CDR3 spans 16 amino acids. The V segment lost 1 base and the J segment 7 bases; nucleotides outside the gene matches: 9. The DNA of the CDR3 is TGTGCCAGCAGCCAAGTTCGGGACAGGAACCAGAATGAGCAGTTCTTC. As protein: CASSQVRDRNQNEQFF.

This clone turned up a few times. V is TRBV29-1 and J is TRBJ2-1, with TRBD2 identical over 10 bases. CDR1 is SQVTM, CDR2 ANQGSEA, per germline. V lost 7 bases and J lost 4; bases outside the gene matches: 7. The CDR3 consists of 14 residues. DNA for the CDR3: TGCAGCGGAGGGTCTAGCGGGGGTTACAATGAGCAGTTCTTC. It translates to CSGGSSGGYNEQFF.

A word on this clone: Distinct nucleotide sequences in the sample also encode this CDR3. The V and J genes are TRBV29-1 and TRBJ2-3; the match to TRBD2 covers 9 bases. Unmatched junction bases numbered 6, after V lost 5 bases and J lost 3 bases. Looked up from germline, CDR1 is SQVTM and CDR2 is ANQGSEA. The CDR3 covers 14 residues. The CDR3 spells CSVLAGGLTDTQYF. The CDR3 DNA is TGCAGCGTTCTGGCGGGGGGGCTGACAGATACGCAGTATTTT.

The chain recombines TRBV2 with TRBJ2-5, with TRBD2 matching over 10 bases. CDR1 and CDR2 (germline): SNHLY, FYNNEI. With V trimmed by 0 bases and J by 2 bases, 0 bases remained unmatched. CDR3 length: 15 residues. CDR3 coding DNA: TGTGCCAGCAGTGAAGCTAGCGGGAGGCAAGAGACCCAGTACTTC. Protein sequence: CASSEASGRQETQYF.

V usage is TRBV7-8 and J usage is TRBJ2-5; the D gene is possibly TRBD1 (5 bases). The J call may be incorrect, as the DNA end agrees better with TRBJ2-7. Germline V gene lookup returns CDR1 SGHVS and CDR2 FQNEAQ. The CDR3 extends over 15 amino acids. The CDR3 nucleotides read TGTGCCAGCAGCCCCTTCAGACAGTCCTCCTACGAGCAGTACTTC. It yields the protein CASSPFRQSSYEQYF.

V gene TRBV7-8 combines with J gene TRBJ2-3, with 12 bases lining up with TRBD2. Germline V gives CDR1 SGHVS, CDR2 FQNEAQ. The CDR3 length is 17 residues. The junction had 8 bases not matched to a gene; V was cut back by 6 bases and J by 1 base. CDR3 amino acids: CASREGLAGGGTDTQYF. In DNA, the CDR3 is TGTGCCAGCAGGGAAGGGCTAGCGGGAGGGGGCACAGATACGCAGTATTTT.

The V call is TRBV7-6, the J call TRBJ2-3; TRBD2 matches at 10 bases. Losses at the gene ends were 3 bases for V and 1 base for J; bases not matched to a gene: 13. The CDR3 is 19 amino acids. The germline gives CDR1 SGHVS, CDR2 FNYEAQ. CDR3 in DNA: TGTGCCAGCAGCTTCCTAAGCGGGAGGGCCTCTCTCGGCACAGATACGCAGTATTTT. This translates into CASSFLSGRASLGTDTQYF.

This clone was found once. V gene TRBV6-5 combines with J gene TRBJ2-2, with a tentative D call TRBD1 (5 bases). The CDR3 sequence is 13 residues long. Trimming removed 7 bases from V and 1 base from J, with 7 bases in between. CDR1 is MNHEY and CDR2 is SVGAGI in the germline V gene. CDR3 DNA sequence: TGTGCCAGCAAAAGGGGGAACACCGGGGAGCTGTTTTTT. Its protein product is CASKRGNTGELFF.

The J gene is TRBJ2-2, the V gene TRBV5-6; 11 positions agree with TRBD2. The CDR3 has 16 amino acids. Germline loops: CDR1 SGHDT, CDR2 YYEEEE. The ends lost 4 bases at V and 1 base at J; junction bases unmatched: 3. The CDR3 bases are TGTGCCAGCAGCCAGGGACTAGCGGTGAACACCGGGGAGCTGTTTTTT. Protein sequence: CASSQGLAVNTGELFF.

The chain recombines TRBV18 with TRBJ2-2; D not certain. Germline CDR1 and CDR2: KGHSH and LQKENI. This CDR3 is built from 15 residues. Trimming cost V 2 bases and J 5 bases, with 12 bases left between them. The CDR3 coding sequence is TGTGCCAGCTCACCAATAGCTAGTTGGACCGGGGAGCTGTTTTTT. Protein: CASSPIASWTGELFF.

The rearrangement uses TRBV7-9 and TRBJ2-5, with 10 bases that match TRBD1. Trimming cost V 8 bases and J 0 bases; bases outside gene matches: 9. CDR3 length equals 16 residues. CDR1 and CDR2 (germline): SEHNR, FQNEAQ (reference sequence). The CDR3 protein is CASLRMTGGYQETQYF. CDR3 bases: TGTGCCAGCTTACGCATGACAGGGGGCTACCAAGAGACCCAGTACTTC.

This chain links TRBV27 with TRBJ2-1; D is perhaps TRBD1 (6 bases). Germline CDR1 is MNHEY and CDR2 is SMNVEV (reference sequence). The V end was cut by 5 bases, the J end by 8 bases, with 16 bases between. The CDR3 sequence is 14 residues long. As DNA, the CDR3 is TGTGCCAGCAGTCGACAGGTTTTAGGGGATGAGCAGTTCTTC. Its translation: CASSRQVLGDEQFF.

The rearrangement links TRBV7-6 to TRBJ2-7; weak D call: TRBD1 (5 bases). V dropped 4 bases and J dropped 2 bases, with 12 bases sitting between them. The length of the CDR3 is 14 residues. The germline V gene encodes CDR1 SGHVS and CDR2 FNYEAQ. The CDR3 bases are TGTGCCAGCAGCTCCTCGGACAATCCCTACGAGCAGTACTTC. This codes for CASSSSDNPYEQYF.